This T cell receptor beta chain was recorded in a study of T-cell reconstitution after alpha-beta-depleted transplantation in children. This clonotype has a count of ten or more. The antigen is undetermined. Study results and limitations: When one year had passed after transplant, most T-cell counts and diversity came from newly produced T cells. Reportedly, only several hundred clones from non-depleted graft cells drove alpha-beta T-cell counts at about two months. In some patients, recipient T cells and intrathymic progenitors surviving conditioning explained high day-60 diversity.

The CDR3 has 14 residues. V shed 1 base, J shed 4 bases, and the junction held 2 bases outside the gene matches. The V gene's germline CDR1 is LGHNA and CDR2 YNFKEQ. The authors prepared the TCRbeta library with unique molecular identifiers. TCRdb re-derived calls from the PCR reads in MiXCR, one entry per CDR3 protein. The repertoire includes about 830,000 distinct CDR3 sequences, 16% of them detected once, and approximately 4.5% sits in the top ten. The gene calls are TRBV4-2 and TRBJ2-7; the match to TRBD2 covers 9 bases. The starting material was PBMCs, mostly from graft donor cells, obtained 360 days after TCRalphabeta/CD19-depleted stem cell transplant. The sequence came from a male patient between 5 and 17 years old who had a stem cell transplant for acute lymphoblastic leukemia, so the T cells may come from the graft donor. The chain's CDR3 is CASSQGLAVYEQYF. In DNA, the CDR3 is TGTGCCAGCAGCCAAGGACTAGCGGTATACGAGCAGTACTTC.